This TCR beta chain was obtained from a study of shared clonotypes between healthy human individuals. Study-wide background: The people who gave samples were two women and a few men aged 18 to 49.

Sequencing used immunoSEQ multiplex PCR; TCRdb keeps in-frame clones, though not all of them. The sample comprises some 470,000 clones, 76% of which are singletons, and 10% to 15% rests with the top ten. Trimming cost V 2 bases and J 6 bases, with 18 bases left between them. This CDR3 has 15 amino acids. CDR1 is SGHRS and CDR2 is YFSETQ in the germline V gene. The chain couples TRBV5-1 to TRBJ2-7, with D uncertain. This TCR was recovered from a woman aged 40-49 years in good health. Some clones in this sample may be carry-over from other donors' samples. The specimen was PBMCs. The CDR3 reads CASSFSGQWLGEQYF. CDR3 nucleotide sequence: TGCGCCAGCAGCTTCTCTGGGCAGTGGTTGGGCGAGCAGTACTTC.